This T cell receptor beta chain emerged from a study of blood T cell repertoires in COVID-19. Study details: From the United States, Italy and Spain came samples of acute and convalescent COVID-19. PBMCs, B-cell-depleted T cells, or T cells were the source of the cDNA or gDNA that made up the material.

Authors' analysis steps: Reference gene primer amplification in the assay estimated nucleated cell counts. This table comes from immunoSEQ multiplex PCR, and its TCRdb copy is limited to in-frame clones, with some not included. The V and J calls and the clone size are those of that table, but D and trimming were determined from the DNA. The sample holds 270,000 or so clones; 85% are singletons and the top ten take more than 10%. V shed 0 bases and J shed 2 bases, with 8 bases lying between them. CDR1 and CDR2 (germline): SGDLS, YYNGEE. The CDR3 spans 15 residues. Concerning this clone: The same CDR3 also results from other DNA sequences found in this sample.

This receptor was obtained from a human donor in a cohort sampled during active COVID-19. The sample comprised peripheral blood. This chain links TRBV9 with TRBJ2-2, with a weak D call TRBD1 (6 bases). CDR3 in DNA: TGTGCCAGCAGCGTAGCCGGGACAAACACCGGGGAGCTGTTTTTT. Protein sequence: CASSVAGTNTGELFF. The full variable domain, completed using reference TRBV9 and TRBJ2-2, is DSGVTQTPKHLITATGQRVTLRCSPRSGDLSVYWYQQSLDQGLQFLIQYYNGEERAKGNILERFSAQQFPDLHSELNLSSLELGDSALYFCASSVAGTNTGELFFGEGSRLTVL.